This T cell receptor (beta chain) was recorded in a study of T cell changes during pregnancy in multiple sclerosis. CDR3 length: 14 amino acids. In germline, CDR1 is SGHRS, CDR2 YFSETQ. V was pared by 5 bases and J by 6 bases, with 9 bases of the junction left unmatched. The table came from immunoSEQ multiplex PCR; TCRdb's copy has only in-frame clones and leaves some out. This sample has about 130,000 clones, with approximately 96% found just once. The clonotype was recovered from a female donor with multiple sclerosis, enrolled in a pregnancy study. The sample consisted of peripheral blood, taken after pregnancy. The chain is built from TRBV5-1 and TRBJ1-1, with 8 nucleotides matching TRBD1. The CDR3 is CASSSMTGDAEAFF. The CDR3 nucleotides are TGCGCCAGCAGTTCGATGACAGGGGATGCTGAAGCTTTCTTT. The entire variable domain, with the rest obtained from reference TRBV5-1 and TRBJ1-1, is as follows: KAGVTQTPRYLIKTRGQQVTLSCSPISGHRSVSWYQQTPGQGLQFLFEYFSETQRNKGNFPGRFSGRQFSNSRSEMNVSTLELGDSALYLCASSSMTGDAEAFFGQGTRLTVV.